This TCR beta chain was retrieved from a study of T cells in Graves' hyperthyroidism and ophthalmopathy. Patients aged 18 to 65 had newly diagnosed hyperthyroidism lasting under 2 months. This clonotype was detected ten times or more. Its matching antigen is unknown. Trimming took off 1 base at V and 6 bases at J, with 16 bases between the two ends. This CDR3 has 16 residues. The study's findings and limits: Blood also carried most thyroid clonotypes expanded above 0.001. Ophthalmopathy and stable hyperthyroidism were separated by a 13 V-J model.

Amplified TCR beta CDR3 regions derived from RNA transcripts. HTBI primers were the set used in a first-round RT-PCR of the TCR CDR3. TCRdb re-called the multiplex PCR reads through MiXCR, storing one row per CDR3 protein. The sample holds tens of thousands of distinct CDR3 sequences, 49% seen once. The TCR sequence derives from a woman aged 45-65 years with Graves' hyperthyroidism that later progressed to Graves' ophthalmopathy. The sample taken for sequencing was blood. The chain employs TRBV12-3 or TRBV12-4 and TRBJ1-5, with a possible D match to TRBD1 (6 bases). CDR3 sequence: CASSLVEQGWRQPQHF. As DNA, the CDR3 is TGTGCCAGCAGTTTAGTTGAACAGGGTTGGCGTCAGCCCCAGCATTTT.